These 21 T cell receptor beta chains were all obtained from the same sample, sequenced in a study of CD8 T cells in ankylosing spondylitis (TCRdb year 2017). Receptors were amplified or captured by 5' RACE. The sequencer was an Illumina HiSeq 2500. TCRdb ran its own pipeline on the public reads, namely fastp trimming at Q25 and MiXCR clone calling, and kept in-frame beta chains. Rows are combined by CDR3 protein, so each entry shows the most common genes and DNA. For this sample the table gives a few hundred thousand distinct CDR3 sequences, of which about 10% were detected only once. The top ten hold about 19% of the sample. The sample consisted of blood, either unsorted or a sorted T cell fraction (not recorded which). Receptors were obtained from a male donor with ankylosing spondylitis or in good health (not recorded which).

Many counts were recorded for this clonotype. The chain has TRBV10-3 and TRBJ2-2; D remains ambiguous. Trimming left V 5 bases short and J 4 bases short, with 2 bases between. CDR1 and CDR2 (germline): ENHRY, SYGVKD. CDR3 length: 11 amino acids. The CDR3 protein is CAISSTGELFF. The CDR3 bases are TGTGCCATCAGTTCCACCGGGGAGCTGTTTTTT.

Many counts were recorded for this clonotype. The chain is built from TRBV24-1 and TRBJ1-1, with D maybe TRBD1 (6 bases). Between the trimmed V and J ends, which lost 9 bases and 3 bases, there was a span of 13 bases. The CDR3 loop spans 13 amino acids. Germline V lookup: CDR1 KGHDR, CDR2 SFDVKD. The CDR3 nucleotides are TGTGCCACCCGGGGGGGGGCGGACACTGAAGCTTTCTTT. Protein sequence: CATRGGADTEAFF.

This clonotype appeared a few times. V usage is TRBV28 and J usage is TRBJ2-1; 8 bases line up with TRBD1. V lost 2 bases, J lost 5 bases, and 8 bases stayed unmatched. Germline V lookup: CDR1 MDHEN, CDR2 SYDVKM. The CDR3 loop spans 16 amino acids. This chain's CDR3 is CASSLGVGTGDNEQFF. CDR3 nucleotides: TGTGCCAGCAGTTTAGGGGTCGGGACAGGAGACAATGAGCAGTTCTTC.

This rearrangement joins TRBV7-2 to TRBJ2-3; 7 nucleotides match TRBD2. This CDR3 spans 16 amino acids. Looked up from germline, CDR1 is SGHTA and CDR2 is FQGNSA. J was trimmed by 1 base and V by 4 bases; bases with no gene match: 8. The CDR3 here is CASSWAAGDGTDTQYF. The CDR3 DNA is TGTGCCAGCAGCTGGGCGGCGGGGGACGGCACAGATACGCAGTATTTT.

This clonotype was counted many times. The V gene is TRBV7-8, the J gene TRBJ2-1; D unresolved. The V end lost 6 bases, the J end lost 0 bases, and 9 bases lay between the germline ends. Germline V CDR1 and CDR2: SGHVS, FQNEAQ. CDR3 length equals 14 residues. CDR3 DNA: TGTGCCAGCAGTAGCACGAGCTCCTACAATGAGCAGTTCTTC. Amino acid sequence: CASSSTSSYNEQFF.

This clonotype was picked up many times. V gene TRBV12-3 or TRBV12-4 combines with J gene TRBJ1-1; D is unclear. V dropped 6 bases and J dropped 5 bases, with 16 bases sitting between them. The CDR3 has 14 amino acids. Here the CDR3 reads CASSPEDLGTEAFF. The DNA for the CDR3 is TGTGCCAGCAGCCCCGAGGACCTGGGGACTGAAGCTTTCTTT.

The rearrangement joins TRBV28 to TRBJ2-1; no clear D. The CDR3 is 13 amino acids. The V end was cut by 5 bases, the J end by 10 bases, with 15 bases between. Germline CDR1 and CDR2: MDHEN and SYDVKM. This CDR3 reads CASSTPSLGEQFF. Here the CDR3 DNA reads TGTGCCAGCAGTACCCCATCCTTGGGGGAGCAGTTCTTC.

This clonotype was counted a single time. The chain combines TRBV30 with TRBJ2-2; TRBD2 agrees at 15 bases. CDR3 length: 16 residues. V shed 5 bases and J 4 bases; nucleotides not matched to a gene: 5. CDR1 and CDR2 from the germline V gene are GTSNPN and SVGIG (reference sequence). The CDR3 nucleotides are TGTGCCTGGGGCGGACTAGCGGGGGGGTTCACCGGGGAGCTGTTTTTT. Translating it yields CAWGGLAGGFTGELFF.

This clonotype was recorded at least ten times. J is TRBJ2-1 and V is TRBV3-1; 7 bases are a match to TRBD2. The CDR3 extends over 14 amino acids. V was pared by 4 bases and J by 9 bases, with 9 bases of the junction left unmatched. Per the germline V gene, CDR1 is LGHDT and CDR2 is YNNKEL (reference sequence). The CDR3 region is CASSPQLGGGEQFF. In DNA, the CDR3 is TGTGCCAGCAGCCCTCAGTTGGGGGGGGGTGAGCAGTTCTTC.

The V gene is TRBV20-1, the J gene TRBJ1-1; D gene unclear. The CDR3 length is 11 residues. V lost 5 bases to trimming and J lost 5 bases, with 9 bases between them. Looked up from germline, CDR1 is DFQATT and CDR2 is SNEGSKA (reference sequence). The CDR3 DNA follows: TGCAGTGCTGCCCAGACGACTGAAGCTTTCTTT. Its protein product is CSAAQTTEAFF.

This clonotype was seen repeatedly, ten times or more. This CDR3 is CASSLALSSYNEQFF. Here the CDR3 DNA reads TGTGCCAGCAGTTTAGCGTTGAGCTCCTACAATGAGCAGTTCTTC. The chain has TRBV12-3 or TRBV12-4 and TRBJ2-1; the D is unclear. The CDR3 has 15 amino acids. V was trimmed by 0 bases and J by 0 bases, leaving 6 bases between them.

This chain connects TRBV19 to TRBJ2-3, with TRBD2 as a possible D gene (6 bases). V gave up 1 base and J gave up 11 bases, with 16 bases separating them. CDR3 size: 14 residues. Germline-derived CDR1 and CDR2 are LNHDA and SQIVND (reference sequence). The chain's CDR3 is CASSIGGTDAGQYF. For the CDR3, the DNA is TGTGCCAGTAGTATAGGGGGGACTGATGCGGGGCAGTATTTT.

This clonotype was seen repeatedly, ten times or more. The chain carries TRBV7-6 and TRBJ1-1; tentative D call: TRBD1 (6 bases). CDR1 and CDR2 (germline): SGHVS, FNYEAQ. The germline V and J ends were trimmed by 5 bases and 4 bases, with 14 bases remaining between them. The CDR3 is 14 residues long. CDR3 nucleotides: TGTGCCAGCAGCCCGGACAGATTCTCCACTGAAGCTTTCTTT. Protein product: CASSPDRFSTEAFF.

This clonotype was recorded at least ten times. The CDR3 DNA sequence: TGCGCCAGCGCCCCCTCCCCGACTAGCGGCTACAATGAGCAGTTCTTC. Protein product: CASAPSPTSGYNEQFF. V gene TRBV5-1 combines with J gene TRBJ2-1, with TRBD2 matching over 9 bases. The ends lost 7 bases at V and 3 bases at J; junction bases unmatched: 11. This CDR3 is 16 amino acids long. Germline assignment: CDR1 SGHRS and CDR2 YFSETQ.

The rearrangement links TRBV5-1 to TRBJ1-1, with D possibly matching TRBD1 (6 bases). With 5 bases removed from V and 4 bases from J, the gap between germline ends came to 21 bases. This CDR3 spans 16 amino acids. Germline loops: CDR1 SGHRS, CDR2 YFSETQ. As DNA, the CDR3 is TGCGCCAGCAGTTGGGGGCCGGGGGCGCGGGGCACTGAAGCTTTCTTT. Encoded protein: CASSWGPGARGTEAFF.

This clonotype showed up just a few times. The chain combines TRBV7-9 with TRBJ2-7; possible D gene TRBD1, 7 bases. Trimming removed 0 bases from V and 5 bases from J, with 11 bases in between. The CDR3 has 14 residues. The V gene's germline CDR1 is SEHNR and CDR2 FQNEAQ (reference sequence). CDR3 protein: CASSLADREDEQYF. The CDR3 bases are TGTGCCAGCAGCTTAGCTGACAGGGAGGACGAGCAGTACTTC.

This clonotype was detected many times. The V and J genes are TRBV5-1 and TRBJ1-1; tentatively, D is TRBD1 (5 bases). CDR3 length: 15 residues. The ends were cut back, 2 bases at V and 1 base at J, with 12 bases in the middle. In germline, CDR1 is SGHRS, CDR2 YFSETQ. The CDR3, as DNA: TGCGCCAGCAGCTTTTCGCCCCAGGGGAACACTGAAGCTTTCTTT. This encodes CASSFSPQGNTEAFF.

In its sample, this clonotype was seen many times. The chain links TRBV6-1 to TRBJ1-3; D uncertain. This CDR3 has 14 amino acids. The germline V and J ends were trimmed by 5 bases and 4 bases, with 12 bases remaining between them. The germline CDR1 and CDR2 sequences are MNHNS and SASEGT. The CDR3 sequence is CASSTRGVGNTIYF. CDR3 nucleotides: TGTGCCAGCAGTACCCGTGGGGTCGGAAACACCATATATTTT.

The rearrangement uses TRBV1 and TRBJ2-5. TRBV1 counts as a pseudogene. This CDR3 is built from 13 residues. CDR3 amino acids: CTSSPTEQETQYF. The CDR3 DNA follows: TGCACCAGCAGCCCAACAGAACAAGAGACCCAGTACTTC.

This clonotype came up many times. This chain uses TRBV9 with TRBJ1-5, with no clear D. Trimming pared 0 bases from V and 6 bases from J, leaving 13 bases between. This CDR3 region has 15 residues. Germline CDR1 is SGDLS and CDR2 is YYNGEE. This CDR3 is CASSVGDAGGQPQHF. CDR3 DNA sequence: TGTGCCAGCAGCGTAGGAGACGCGGGAGGTCAGCCCCAGCATTTT.

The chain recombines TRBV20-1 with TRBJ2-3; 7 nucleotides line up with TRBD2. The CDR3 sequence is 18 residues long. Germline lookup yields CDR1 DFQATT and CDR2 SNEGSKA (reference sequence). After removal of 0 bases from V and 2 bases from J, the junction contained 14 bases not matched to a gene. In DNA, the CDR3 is TGCAGTGCTAGAGATCCTCGCGGGGGTGCCTTTTTCACAGATACGCAGTATTTT. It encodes CSARDPRGGAFFTDTQYF.